This T cell receptor (beta chain) comes out of a study of cytomegalovirus exposure and HLA in healthy donors. Turning to this clone: Its target is not known.

Use of 60 Vbeta and 13 Jbeta primers characterized the PCR. Measured with immunoSEQ multiplex PCR; TCRdb has only the in-frame clones, and not every one. Of 200,000 to 250,000 clones listed, over 80% are singletons. Study observations and caveats: An ancestry cluster, one associated with Asian ancestry, reportedly showed fewer N-insertions than the 666-donor mean in a later analysis. While the bulk of TCR sequences proved rare, some public TCRs turned up in many donors. HLA alleles showed associations with 15,000 to 20,000 TCR beta sequences in a later analysis, at a 0.05 false discovery rate.

This clonotype originated in a boy under 10 years old in good health and CMV-seronegative. Sequencing input: PBMCs.

The CDR3 DNA reads TGTGCCAGGACAGGGTCCTCTGGGGCCAACGTCCTGACTTTC. It encodes CARTGSSGANVLTF. The V call is TRBV7-2, the J call TRBJ2-6; 7 bases are shared with TRBD1. Germline V gene lookup returns CDR1 SGHTA and CDR2 FQGNSA. The J segment lost 0 bases and the V segment lost 9 bases, leaving 2 bases of the junction unmatched. The CDR3 extends over 14 amino acids.